One sample yielded the 27 T cell receptor beta chains listed below, sequenced in a study of blood T cell repertoires in COVID-19. Sequencing was performed with immunoSEQ multiplex PCR; in TCRdb, only in-frame clones are kept and a portion is missing. This sample has hundreds of thousands of clones, with 75% to 90% found just once. Material: peripheral blood. These receptors were collected from a woman aged 25 to 45 with active or convalescent COVID-19.

The chain uses TRBV6-5 and TRBJ1-3; the D is unclear. This CDR3 is built from 13 residues. CDR1 MNHEY and CDR2 SVGAGI come from the germline V gene. The V end lost 4 bases, the J end lost 4 bases, and 8 bases lay between the germline ends. CDR3 nucleotide sequence: TGTGCCAGCAGTTGGGCCCAAGGAAACACCATATATTTT. Amino acid sequence: CASSWAQGNTIYF.

The gene calls are TRBV30 and TRBJ2-1; 7 nucleotides agree with TRBD2. There are 12 residues in the CDR3. Losses at the gene ends were 4 bases for V and 6 bases for J; bases not matched to a gene: 3. The germline CDR1 and CDR2 sequences are GTSNPN and SVGIG (reference sequence). CDR3 residues: CAWTSGPNEQFF. The CDR3 nucleotides read TGTGCCTGGACTAGCGGCCCCAATGAGCAGTTCTTC.

This rearrangement joins TRBV7-7 to TRBJ2-7; 8 positions agree with TRBD1. This CDR3 contains 15 residues. V was clipped by 3 bases and J by 3 bases; unmatched bases: 7. CDR1 and CDR2 from the germline V gene are SSHAT and FNYEAQ (reference sequence). The CDR3 spells CASSLGPGGGYEQYF. As DNA, the CDR3 is TGTGCCAGCAGCTTGGGACCAGGGGGCGGCTACGAGCAGTACTTC.

The CDR3 DNA sequence: TGTGCCATCAGTGAGGCACAGGGTGTTGGGTACGAGCAGTACTTC. Amino acids: CAISEAQGVGYEQYF. This chain uses TRBV10-3 with TRBJ2-7; maybe TRBD1 (6 bases). This CDR3 region has 15 residues. CDR1 is ENHRY and CDR2 is SYGVKD in the germline V gene. The V gene lost 2 bases and the J gene lost 4 bases, with 15 bases spanning the gap.

The chain joins TRBV10-3 to TRBJ1-1, with D uncertain. The ends were cut back, 3 bases at V and 0 bases at J, with 5 bases in the middle. The CDR3 covers 13 residues. Germline CDR1 reads ENHRY; CDR2 reads SYGVKD. The CDR3 coding sequence is TGTGCCATCAGTGAAGCCATGAACACTGAAGCTTTCTTT. Translation: CAISEAMNTEAFF.

This clone has a single count. The rearrangement links TRBV9 to TRBJ1-1, with 7 bases fitting TRBD1. CDR3 length: 15 amino acids. V was pared by 2 bases and J by 1 base, with 5 bases of the junction left unmatched. CDR1 SGDLS and CDR2 YYNGEE come from the germline V gene. CDR3 protein: CASSVGDSKNTEAFF. The CDR3 bases are TGTGCCAGCAGCGTTGGGGACAGTAAGAACACTGAAGCTTTCTTT.

This rearrangement joins TRBV24-1 to TRBJ2-7; 8 bases map to TRBD1. The V and J ends lost 4 bases and 3 bases, in that order; junction bases with no gene match: 13. CDR3 size: 17 residues. Germline V lookup: CDR1 KGHDR, CDR2 SFDVKD. The CDR3 protein is CATSDPQDREKCYEQYF. The CDR3 DNA reads as TGTGCCACCAGTGACCCCCAGGACAGGGAGAAGTGCTACGAGCAGTACTTC.

The rearrangement uses TRBV6-1 and TRBJ1-2; 7 nucleotides align to TRBD1. This CDR3 has 15 amino acids. Germline CDR1 MNHNS, CDR2 SASEGT. V trimming: 2 bases; J trimming: 2 bases; junction bases outside the gene matches: 5. CDR3 nucleotide sequence: TGTGCCAGCAGTGAACGCGACAGGGAGAACTATGGCTACACCTTC. Residues: CASSERDRENYGYTF.

The chain links TRBV7-9 to TRBJ2-7, with 7 positions matching TRBD1. The junction had 8 bases not matched to a gene; V was cut back by 3 bases and J by 3 bases. Germline V CDR1 and CDR2: SEHNR, FQNEAQ (reference sequence). The CDR3 runs to 15 residues. The chain's CDR3 is CASSFDRDRFYEQYF. Written as DNA, the CDR3 is TGTGCCAGCAGCTTTGACCGGGACAGATTCTACGAGCAGTACTTC.

This chain uses TRBV19 with TRBJ2-2, with D possibly being TRBD1 (6 bases). This CDR3 spans 15 amino acids. V was trimmed by 8 bases and J by 5 bases, leaving 18 bases between them. Germline V gene data show CDR1 as LNHDA and CDR2 as SQIVND (reference sequence). The CDR3, as DNA: TGTGCCAGTCATCCAGGGGCCCGGGCAACCGGGGAGCTGTTTTTT. It is translated as CASHPGARATGELFF.

This CDR3 is CASSKIGAGGSTDTQYF. The CDR3 DNA reads as TGTGCCAGCAGCAAGATCGGAGCGGGGGGGAGCACAGATACGCAGTATTTT. The chain employs TRBV21-1 and TRBJ2-3; the table's D gene call, TRBD2, was not cross checked with the DNA. TRBV21-1 is deemed a pseudogene. The CDR3 runs to 17 residues.

V and J are TRBV9 and TRBJ2-7, with TRBD2 matching over 8 bases. Trimming removed 2 bases from V and 6 bases from J; junction bases left unmatched: 10. This CDR3 region has 15 residues. Germline CDR1 SGDLS, CDR2 YYNGEE. The chain's CDR3 is CASSVCLGGGCEQYF. CDR3 nucleotide sequence: TGTGCCAGCAGCGTCTGCCTCGGGGGGGGCTGCGAGCAGTACTTC.

This sequence joins TRBV27 and TRBJ1-2; TRBD1 might be the D (5 bases). Trimming shortened V by 5 bases and J by 3 bases, and 13 bases separated the two germline ends. Looked up from germline, CDR1 is MNHEY and CDR2 is SMNVEV (reference sequence). The CDR3 consists of 14 residues. The CDR3 sequence is CASSHAGGDYGYTF. Written as DNA, the CDR3 is TGTGCCAGCAGTCATGCCGGGGGGGACTATGGCTACACCTTC.

The sample holds a few counts of this clone. The chain couples TRBV7-9 to TRBJ1-5, with 7 bases identical to TRBD1. The CDR3 spans 15 residues. Trimming cost V 1 base and J 5 bases; bases outside gene matches: 5. CDR1 SEHNR and CDR2 FQNEAQ come from the germline V gene (reference sequence). The CDR3 is CASSLGQGVYQPQHF. Here the CDR3 DNA reads TGTGCCAGCAGCTTAGGACAGGGAGTATATCAGCCCCAGCATTTT.

This sequence joins TRBV2 and TRBJ2-5; 9 nucleotides match TRBD1. CDR1 and CDR2 from the germline V gene are SNHLY and FYNNEI. Trimming took 6 bases from V and 5 from J; bases not matched to a gene: 1. There are 12 residues in the CDR3. CDR3 DNA: TGTGCCAGCAGCGACAGGGGGGAGACCCAGTACTTC. Residues: CASSDRGETQYF.

J is TRBJ2-7 and V is TRBV29-1, with 7 bases that match TRBD1. Germline loops: CDR1 SQVTM, CDR2 ANQGSEA. This CDR3 comprises 13 residues. With V trimmed by 4 bases and J by 4 bases, 7 bases remained unmatched. In nucleotides, the CDR3 is TGCAGCGTTGGAGGGGGCGCGTCGTACGAGCAGTACTTC. Translation: CSVGGGASYEQYF.

This chain uses TRBV19 with TRBJ2-1; maybe TRBD2 (7 bases). CDR3 length: 14 amino acids. Germline V gives CDR1 LNHDA, CDR2 SQIVND (reference sequence). Trimming removed 3 bases from V and 7 bases from J, with 13 bases in between. CDR3 coding DNA: TGTGCCAGTAGTATTGGGGGGGGCCTGAATGAGCAGTTCTTC. Translating it yields CASSIGGGLNEQFF.

The CDR3: CASSMISTSGRTDTQYF. CDR3 sequence (DNA): TGTGCCAGTAGTATGATTAGCACTAGCGGGAGGACAGATACGCAGTATTTT. V gene TRBV19 combines with J gene TRBJ2-3; 12 bases match TRBD2. This CDR3 is 17 amino acids long. V was clipped by 3 bases and J by 3 bases; unmatched bases: 7. The germline V gene has CDR1 LNHDA and CDR2 SQIVND (reference sequence).

V and J are TRBV6-5 and TRBJ2-7, with 13 positions matching TRBD2. Looked up from germline, CDR1 is MNHEY and CDR2 is SVGAGI. The CDR3 is made up of 14 amino acids. V dropped 6 bases and J dropped 7; count of bases not matched to a gene: 6. CDR3 DNA sequence: TGTGCCAGCAGCCCACTAGCGGGGGGGAGTGAGCAGTACTTC. It codes for CASSPLAGGSEQYF.

This rearrangement joins TRBV20-1 to TRBJ1-2, with a possible D match to TRBD1 (5 bases). The CDR3 length is 11 residues. Trimming stripped 6 bases from V and 3 bases from J, with 8 bases between. Per germline, CDR1 DFQATT and CDR2 SNEGSKA (reference sequence). CDR3 loop: CSARDYYGYTF. CDR3 in DNA: TGCAGTGCCAGGGACTACTATGGCTACACCTTC.

V is TRBV5-1 and J is TRBJ2-5; D is perhaps TRBD1 (5 bases). The CDR3 extends over 14 amino acids. Germline V CDR1 and CDR2: SGHRS, YFSETQ. The V gene lost 2 bases and the J gene lost 4 bases, with 12 bases spanning the gap. Here the CDR3 DNA reads TGCGCCAGCAGCTTTGGGGCCCTGGGAGAGACCCAGTACTTC. Its protein is CASSFGALGETQYF.

The rearrangement links TRBV19 to TRBJ2-7; TRBD1 matches at 10 bases. Germline CDR1 is LNHDA and CDR2 is SQIVND (reference sequence). After removal of 6 bases from V and 6 bases from J, the junction contained 2 bases not matched to a gene. The CDR3 extends over 12 amino acids. The CDR3 DNA sequence: TGTGCCAGTAGATGGACAGGGGGCGAGCAGTACTTC. Translation gives CASRWTGGEQYF.

The chain recombines TRBV3-1 (or the pseudogene TRBV3-2) with TRBJ2-3; TRBD2 matches at 8 bases. The CDR3 runs 17 residues. Germline values: CDR1 LGHDT, CDR2 YNNKEL (reference sequence). Trimming cost V 1 base and J 5 bases; bases outside gene matches: 11. CDR3 sequence (DNA): TGTGCCAGCAGCCAAGTCGTAGCGGGACAAGGTAAAGATACGCAGTATTTT. It encodes CASSQVVAGQGKDTQYF.

This chain links TRBV6-4 with TRBJ1-1; D perhaps matches TRBD1 (6 bases). This CDR3 comprises 14 residues. V lost 0 bases, J lost 4 bases, and 9 bases lay in between. The germline gives CDR1 MRHNA, CDR2 SNTAGT. DNA for the CDR3: TGTGCCAGCAGTGACTCGAGAGGGGGCACTGAAGCTTTCTTT. This encodes CASSDSRGGTEAFF.

V gene TRBV10-2 combines with J gene TRBJ2-2, with D perhaps TRBD2 (5 bases). The CDR3 has 14 amino acids. Germline V CDR1 and CDR2: WSHSY, SAAADI. V lost 7 bases to trimming and J lost 1 base, with 10 bases between them. The CDR3 reads CASMSGMNTGELFF. The CDR3 bases are TGCGCCAGCATGTCGGGGATGAACACCGGGGAGCTGTTTTTT.

The rearrangement joins TRBV19 to TRBJ2-1; 11 bases map to TRBD2. The CDR3 length is 18 residues. Losses at the gene ends were 3 bases for V and 0 bases for J; bases not matched to a gene: 7. Looked up from germline, CDR1 is LNHDA and CDR2 is SQIVND (reference sequence). The CDR3: CASSMSSGGPSSYNEQFF. CDR3 sequence (DNA): TGTGCCAGTAGTATGTCTAGCGGGGGGCCTAGCTCCTACAATGAGCAGTTCTTC.

This rearrangement joins TRBV10-1 to TRBJ2-2; D is possibly TRBD2 (6 bases). CDR1 is WNHNN, CDR2 SYGVQD, per germline (reference sequence). The length of the CDR3 is 15 residues. Deletions cut 3 bases from V and 4 bases from J, with 12 bases between. CDR3 bases: TGCGCCAGCAGTGACGGGACTGCGTCCACCGGGGAGCTGTTTTTT. The encoded protein is CASSDGTASTGELFF.